Included here is one T cell receptor (beta chain) sequence, with context. The antigen remains undetermined. The sample comes from a study of OX40 agonist ivuxolimab in advanced cancers. Findings and limits, study-wide: Mean expanded clone counts were higher in CD8+ than CD4+ T cells.

Profiled with immunoSEQ multiplex PCR; TCRdb holds only in-frame clones, not every one. The table records about 36,000 clones, approximately 80% of them present only once. The CDR3 runs to 12 residues. Germline V CDR1 and CDR2: MNHEY, SMNVEV (reference sequence). With 3 bases clipped from V and 10 bases from J, the junction kept 5 bases outside the gene matches. V and J are TRBV27 and TRBJ1-2; 7 bases fit TRBD1. The sample in question was CD4+ or CD8+ T cells sorted from blood, obtained in a trial of the OX40 agonist ivuxolimab. The receptor was isolated from an adult with an advanced solid tumor such as melanoma, head and neck, liver or kidney cancer. As DNA, the CDR3 is TGTGCCAGCAGTTTGGGGGGACAGCTCTACACCTTC. Its protein is CASSLGGQLYTF.